This T cell receptor (beta chain) is drawn from a study of T cell changes during pregnancy in multiple sclerosis. CDR3 length: 15 residues. V lost 3 bases to trimming and J lost 5 bases, with 13 bases between them. Germline values: CDR1 ENHRY, CDR2 SYGVKD. Measured with immunoSEQ multiplex PCR; TCRdb has only the in-frame clones, and not every one. Of tens of thousands of clones listed, more than 85% are singletons. The TCR comes from a female donor with multiple sclerosis, enrolled in a pregnancy study. The V and J genes are TRBV10-3 and TRBJ2-2; weak D call: TRBD1 (6 bases). Here the sequenced sample was CD8+ T cells from peripheral blood mononuclear cells, taken in the third trimester of pregnancy. CDR3 sequence: CAISDTTGNTGELFF. CDR3 DNA sequence: TGTGCCATCAGTGATACCACAGGGAATACCGGGGAGCTGTTTTTT.